These 30 T cell receptor beta chains share one sample of origin, sequenced in a study of blood T cell repertoires in COVID-19 (dated by TCRdb to the early 2020s). Libraries were constructed by the immunoSEQ multiplex PCR assay. The table was pulled from immuneACCESS by TCRdb, which kept in-frame rearrangements only. Such tables lose some clones; where checked, under half of the loss comes from unresolved V genes, and the rest has no known cause. A total of a few hundred thousand clones appear in this sample, 75% to 85% of them only once. The top ten constitute approximately 5.1% of the sample. Material for sequencing was peripheral blood. The receptors stem from a man over 45 with active or convalescent COVID-19.

The V gene is TRBV4-2, the J gene TRBJ2-7; 10 bases are shared with TRBD2. This CDR3 spans 17 amino acids. V was pared by 0 bases and J by 2 bases, with 7 bases of the junction left unmatched. Germline V gene sequence: CDR1 LGHNA, CDR2 YNFKEQ. CDR3 residues: CASSQEGIGLAAYEQYF. For the CDR3, the DNA is TGTGCCAGCAGCCAAGAGGGTATAGGACTAGCGGCCTACGAGCAGTACTTC.

This clone showed up many times. The chain employs TRBV19 and TRBJ2-1; 9 bases line up with TRBD2. V trimming: 4 bases; J trimming: 1 base; junction bases outside the gene matches: 11. The CDR3 has 18 residues. Germline CDR1 is LNHDA and CDR2 is SQIVND (reference sequence). CDR3 coding DNA: TGTGCCAGTAGTACCCACCTTAACGCGGGGGGGTCCTACAATGAGCAGTTCTTC. Residues: CASSTHLNAGGSYNEQFF.

This sequence joins TRBV4-3 and TRBJ1-4; D is undetermined. Germline lookup yields CDR1 LGHNA and CDR2 YSLEER. V was trimmed by 1 base and J by 8 bases, leaving 8 bases between them. This CDR3 region has 13 residues. The CDR3 DNA follows: TGCGCCAGCAGCCAAGTCCTGCAGGAAAAACTGTTTTTT. Translated, it gives CASSQVLQEKLFF.

The chain carries TRBV5-6 and TRBJ1-1; TRBD1 agrees at 10 bases. The CDR3 sequence is 17 residues long. Trimming removed 4 bases from V and 0 bases from J; junction bases left unmatched: 9. Germline V gene data show CDR1 as SGHDT and CDR2 as YYEEEE. CDR3 DNA: TGTGCCAGCAGCCCAGGGACAGGGGATACCCTGAACACTGAAGCTTTCTTT. The encoded protein is CASSPGTGDTLNTEAFF.

J is TRBJ2-3 and V is TRBV30; 14 bases agree with TRBD2. Germline V gene sequence: CDR1 GTSNPN, CDR2 SVGIG (reference sequence). The CDR3 spans 16 residues. V trimming: 3 bases; J trimming: 5 bases; junction bases outside the gene matches: 7. CDR3 coding DNA: TGTGCCTGGAGGAGGGGGACTAGCGGGAGACTAGATACGCAGTATTTT. It encodes CAWRRGTSGRLDTQYF.

The chain couples TRBV9 to TRBJ1-5, with 7 bases matching TRBD1. Germline lookup yields CDR1 SGDLS and CDR2 YYNGEE. V lost 4 bases and J lost 13; bases outside the gene matches: 11. The CDR3 is made up of 13 amino acids. The DNA of the CDR3 is TGTGCCAGCAGCCTAACGTCCAGGGGGACTCAGCATTTT. Translated, it gives CASSLTSRGTQHF.

The chain couples TRBV4-1 to TRBJ2-3; 7 bases map to TRBD2. V shed 0 bases and J 3 bases; nucleotides not matched to a gene: 12. CDR1 is MGHRA, CDR2 YSYEKL, per germline. The CDR3 consists of 18 residues. CDR3 sequence reads: CASSQEGPREEETDTQYF. The CDR3 coding sequence is TGCGCCAGCAGCCAAGAGGGGCCACGGGAGGAGGAGACAGATACGCAGTATTTT.

This chain joins TRBV29-1 and TRBJ2-1, with 10 bases that match TRBD1. Germline-derived CDR1 and CDR2 are SQVTM and ANQGSEA. V was clipped by 7 bases and J by 7 bases; unmatched bases: 4. CDR3 length: 12 amino acids. The CDR3 DNA reads TGCAGCGCGGGACAGGGGAGTAATGAGCAGTTCTTC. This translates into CSAGQGSNEQFF.

The rearrangement links TRBV14 to TRBJ1-3; 7 positions agree with TRBD1. This CDR3 is built from 16 residues. V trimming: 5 bases; J trimming: 0 bases; junction bases outside the gene matches: 7. Germline values: CDR1 SGHDN, CDR2 FVKESK. The CDR3 coding sequence is TGTGCCAGCAGCTTACCGGGACAGTTCTCTGGAAACACCATATATTTT. Protein sequence: CASSLPGQFSGNTIYF.

This clone was observed a single time. The V gene is TRBV3-1 (or the pseudogene TRBV3-2), the J gene TRBJ1-6, with a tentative D call TRBD1 (5 bases). This CDR3 is built from 14 residues. CDR1 is LGHDT and CDR2 is YNNKEL in the germline V gene (reference sequence). Deletions cut 3 bases from V and 5 bases from J, with 8 bases between. CDR3 bases: TGTGCCAGCAGCCAGGGACTGAATAATTCACCCCTCCACTTT. It codes for CASSQGLNNSPLHF.

The chain carries TRBV29-1 and TRBJ2-1; D may be TRBD1 (5 bases). Trimming cost V 5 bases and J 4 bases, with 18 bases left between them. The CDR3 totals 15 residues. Germline V gene lookup returns CDR1 SQVTM and CDR2 ANQGSEA. The CDR3 loop is CSVSYGAISYNEQFF. The CDR3 DNA sequence: TGCAGCGTTTCGTATGGGGCTATAAGTTACAATGAGCAGTTCTTC.

This clone was seen once. The rearrangement joins TRBV9 to TRBJ1-6; D is perhaps TRBD1 (5 bases). In germline, CDR1 is SGDLS, CDR2 YYNGEE. The CDR3 is 16 residues long. V was shortened by 3 bases and J by 5 bases, with 15 bases between the two germline ends. The CDR3 DNA sequence: TGTGCCAGCAGCGGCCGGGTCAGGGAACATAATTCACCCCTCCACTTT. Translation gives CASSGRVREHNSPLHF.

The chain joins TRBV12-5 to TRBJ2-1; possible D gene TRBD2, 5 bases. The CDR3 has 13 amino acids. Between the trimmed V and J ends, which lost 2 bases and 3 bases, there was a span of 5 bases. The germline V gene encodes CDR1 LGHNT and CDR2 FRNRAP. CDR3 in DNA: TGTGCTAGTGGTTTGCGGGGCTACAATGAGCAGTTCTTC. Protein: CASGLRGYNEQFF.

The chain joins TRBV11-3 to TRBJ2-7; D ambiguous. The CDR3 covers 15 residues. The V end lost 1 base, the J end lost 2 bases, and 12 bases lay between the germline ends. From germline, CDR1 is SGHNT and CDR2 YENEEA. Here the CDR3 DNA reads TGTGCCAGCAGCTTAGGACCGTTAGCCCCCTACGAGCAGTACTTC. Its translation: CASSLGPLAPYEQYF.

The rearrangement joins TRBV18 to TRBJ1-1, with 12 positions matching TRBD1. J lost 6 bases, V lost 6 bases, and 8 bases had no gene match. The germline CDR1 and CDR2 sequences are KGHSH and LQKENI. This CDR3 spans 15 amino acids. The CDR3 DNA reads as TGTGCCAGCTCTGGCCCGGGACAGGGGGCCGCTGAAGCTTTCTTT. It codes for CASSGPGQGAAEAFF.

The rearrangement uses TRBV19 and TRBJ1-1; TRBD1 is a possible D gene (5 bases). The length of the CDR3 is 13 residues. Trimming stripped 10 bases from V and 3 bases from J, with 15 bases between. CDR1 LNHDA and CDR2 SQIVND come from the germline V gene (reference sequence). The CDR3, as DNA: TGTGCCACCGCACTCAGGGCCCACACTGAAGCTTTCTTT. It codes for CATALRAHTEAFF.

This chain joins TRBV6-1 and TRBJ2-3; 9 bases fit TRBD1. The length of the CDR3 is 16 residues. Germline lookup yields CDR1 MNHNS and CDR2 SASEGT. V dropped 1 base and J dropped 3; count of bases not matched to a gene: 5. The CDR3 bases are TGTGCCAGCAGTGAAGGGATTGGACAGGGGACAGATACGCAGTATTTT. It translates to CASSEGIGQGTDTQYF.

V is TRBV10-1 and J is TRBJ1-2, with TRBD1 as a possible D gene (6 bases). V was cut by 2 bases and J by 11 bases, with 15 bases left in between. Germline CDR1 is WNHNN and CDR2 is SYGVQD (reference sequence). The CDR3 is 13 amino acids. The CDR3 protein is CASSERAGTHYTF. Here the CDR3 DNA reads TGCGCCAGCAGTGAGCGCGCCGGGACACATTACACCTTC.

The chain links TRBV28 to TRBJ1-1; 8 nucleotides match TRBD1. The V gene's germline CDR1 is MDHEN and CDR2 SYDVKM. There are 14 residues in the CDR3. The J segment lost 5 bases and the V segment lost 3 bases, leaving 5 bases of the junction unmatched. The CDR3 spells CASSLSGGWTEAFF. The CDR3 DNA sequence: TGTGCCAGCAGTTTGTCAGGGGGCTGGACTGAAGCTTTCTTT.

The rearrangement uses TRBV18 and TRBJ2-7; D is perhaps TRBD1 (5 bases). The V gene lost 0 bases and the J gene lost 5 bases, with 14 bases spanning the gap. Germline assignment: CDR1 KGHSH and CDR2 LQKENI. The length of the CDR3 is 15 residues. In nucleotides, the CDR3 is TGTGCCAGCTCACCACCAGGGGTCCCCCTACACGAGCAGTACTTC. It translates to CASSPPGVPLHEQYF.

This chain links TRBV19 with TRBJ2-7; D is perhaps TRBD1 (6 bases). The CDR3 totals 13 residues. Germline V gives CDR1 LNHDA, CDR2 SQIVND (reference sequence). The V and J ends lost 4 bases and 0 bases respectively, with 7 bases between them. The CDR3 bases are TGTGCCAGTAGTAAGGACAGCTCCTACGAGCAGTACTTC. Its protein is CASSKDSSYEQYF.

This rearrangement joins TRBV18 to TRBJ2-7, with TRBD1 matching over 9 bases. Germline CDR1 reads KGHSH; CDR2 reads LQKENI. This CDR3 has 16 residues. The V and J ends lost 1 base and 4 bases, in that order; junction bases with no gene match: 8. CDR3 coding DNA: TGTGCCAGCTCACCACTTGCGGGGACAGGGTCATACGAGCAGTACTTC. This sequence encodes CASSPLAGTGSYEQYF.

This chain connects TRBV5-4 to TRBJ2-1; TRBD2 agrees at 8 bases. CDR3 length: 14 amino acids. Trimming cost V 6 bases and J 9 bases; bases outside gene matches: 11. The germline gives CDR1 SGHNT, CDR2 YYREEE (reference sequence). The CDR3 DNA reads TGTGCCAGCACCCCAGCGGGAGAAAGAGGTGAGCAGTTCTTC. It yields the protein CASTPAGERGEQFF.

V usage is TRBV28 and J usage is TRBJ1-2; D ambiguous. Trimming pared 5 bases from V and 10 bases from J, leaving 20 bases between. Germline V gene sequence: CDR1 MDHEN, CDR2 SYDVKM. The length of the CDR3 is 14 residues. CDR3 sequence reads: CASSNSEDSPNYTF. The CDR3 DNA reads TGTGCCAGCAGTAATTCGGAGGACTCACCGAACTACACCTTC.

Points on this clone: Other DNA variants within this sample encode the same CDR3. This chain links TRBV7-2 with TRBJ2-7, with D unclear. Per the germline V gene, CDR1 is SGHTA and CDR2 is FQGNSA. The CDR3 sequence is 14 residues long. The V end was cut by 1 base, the J end by 0 bases, with 7 bases between. CDR3 loop: CASSLVGSSYEQYF. CDR3 coding DNA: TGTGCCAGCAGCTTAGTTGGTAGCTCCTACGAGCAGTACTTC.

This sequence joins TRBV29-1 and TRBJ1-5, with D possibly matching TRBD1 (6 bases). V was pared by 6 bases and J by 9 bases, with 15 bases between. Germline V CDR1 and CDR2: SQVTM, ANQGSEA. The CDR3 is 12 amino acids. In nucleotides, the CDR3 is TGCAGCGTATCACAGGGAGTGGGGCCCCAGCATTTT. It specifies CSVSQGVGPQHF.

DNA of the CDR3: TGTGCCAGTAAAATGAGGGGGCGCACTGGAAACACCATATATTTT. Encoded protein: CASKMRGRTGNTIYF. The chain couples TRBV19 to TRBJ1-3, with TRBD1 matching 7 bases. V trimming: 7 bases; J trimming: 2 bases; junction bases outside the gene matches: 8. CDR1 and CDR2 (germline): LNHDA, SQIVND (reference sequence). This CDR3 region has 15 residues.

This chain links TRBV29-1 with TRBJ1-2, with a weak D call TRBD1 (6 bases). With 3 bases removed from V and 2 bases from J, the gap between germline ends came to 13 bases. CDR3 size: 14 residues. CDR1 and CDR2 from the germline V gene are SQVTM and ANQGSEA. The CDR3 DNA reads TGCAGCGTTGAGGGGGGGGCCCTAAACTATGGCTACACCTTC. Its translation is CSVEGGALNYGYTF.

The gene calls are TRBV5-1 and TRBJ1-4; TRBD1 might be the D (6 bases). Germline V lookup: CDR1 SGHRS, CDR2 YFSETQ. This CDR3 comprises 14 residues. V was shortened by 4 bases and J by 8 bases, with 15 bases between the two germline ends. In DNA, the CDR3 is TGCGCCAGCAGCCAGACAGGCCAGGAGGAAAAACTGTTTTTT. It specifies CASSQTGQEEKLFF.

This chain links TRBV2 with TRBJ1-5; D is undetermined. With 11 bases removed from V and 0 bases from J, the gap between germline ends came to 23 bases. The CDR3 contains 17 residues. CDR1 SNHLY and CDR2 FYNNEI come from the germline V gene. The chain's CDR3 is CALDPPQADYSNQPQHF. In DNA form, the CDR3 reads TGTGCCCTCGACCCCCCCCAGGCTGATTATAGCAATCAGCCCCAGCATTTT. Complete variable domain (other parts from reference TRBV2 and TRBJ1-5): EPEVTQTPSHQVTQMGQEVILRCVPISNHLYFYWYRQILGQKVEFLVSFYNNEISEKSEIFDDQFSVERPDGSNFTLKIRSTKLEDSAMYFCALDPPQADYSNQPQHFGDGTRLSIL.